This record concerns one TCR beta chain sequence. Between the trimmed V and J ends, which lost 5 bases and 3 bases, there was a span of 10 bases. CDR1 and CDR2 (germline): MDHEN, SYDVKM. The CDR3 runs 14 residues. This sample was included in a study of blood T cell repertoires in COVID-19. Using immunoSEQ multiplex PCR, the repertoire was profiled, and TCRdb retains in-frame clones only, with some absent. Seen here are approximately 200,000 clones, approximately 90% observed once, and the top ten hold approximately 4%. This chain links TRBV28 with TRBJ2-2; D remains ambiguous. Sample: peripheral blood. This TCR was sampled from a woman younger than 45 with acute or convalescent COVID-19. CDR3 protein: CASSPLGYTGELFF. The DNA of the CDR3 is TGTGCCAGCAGTCCCCTAGGATACACCGGGGAGCTGTTTTTT.